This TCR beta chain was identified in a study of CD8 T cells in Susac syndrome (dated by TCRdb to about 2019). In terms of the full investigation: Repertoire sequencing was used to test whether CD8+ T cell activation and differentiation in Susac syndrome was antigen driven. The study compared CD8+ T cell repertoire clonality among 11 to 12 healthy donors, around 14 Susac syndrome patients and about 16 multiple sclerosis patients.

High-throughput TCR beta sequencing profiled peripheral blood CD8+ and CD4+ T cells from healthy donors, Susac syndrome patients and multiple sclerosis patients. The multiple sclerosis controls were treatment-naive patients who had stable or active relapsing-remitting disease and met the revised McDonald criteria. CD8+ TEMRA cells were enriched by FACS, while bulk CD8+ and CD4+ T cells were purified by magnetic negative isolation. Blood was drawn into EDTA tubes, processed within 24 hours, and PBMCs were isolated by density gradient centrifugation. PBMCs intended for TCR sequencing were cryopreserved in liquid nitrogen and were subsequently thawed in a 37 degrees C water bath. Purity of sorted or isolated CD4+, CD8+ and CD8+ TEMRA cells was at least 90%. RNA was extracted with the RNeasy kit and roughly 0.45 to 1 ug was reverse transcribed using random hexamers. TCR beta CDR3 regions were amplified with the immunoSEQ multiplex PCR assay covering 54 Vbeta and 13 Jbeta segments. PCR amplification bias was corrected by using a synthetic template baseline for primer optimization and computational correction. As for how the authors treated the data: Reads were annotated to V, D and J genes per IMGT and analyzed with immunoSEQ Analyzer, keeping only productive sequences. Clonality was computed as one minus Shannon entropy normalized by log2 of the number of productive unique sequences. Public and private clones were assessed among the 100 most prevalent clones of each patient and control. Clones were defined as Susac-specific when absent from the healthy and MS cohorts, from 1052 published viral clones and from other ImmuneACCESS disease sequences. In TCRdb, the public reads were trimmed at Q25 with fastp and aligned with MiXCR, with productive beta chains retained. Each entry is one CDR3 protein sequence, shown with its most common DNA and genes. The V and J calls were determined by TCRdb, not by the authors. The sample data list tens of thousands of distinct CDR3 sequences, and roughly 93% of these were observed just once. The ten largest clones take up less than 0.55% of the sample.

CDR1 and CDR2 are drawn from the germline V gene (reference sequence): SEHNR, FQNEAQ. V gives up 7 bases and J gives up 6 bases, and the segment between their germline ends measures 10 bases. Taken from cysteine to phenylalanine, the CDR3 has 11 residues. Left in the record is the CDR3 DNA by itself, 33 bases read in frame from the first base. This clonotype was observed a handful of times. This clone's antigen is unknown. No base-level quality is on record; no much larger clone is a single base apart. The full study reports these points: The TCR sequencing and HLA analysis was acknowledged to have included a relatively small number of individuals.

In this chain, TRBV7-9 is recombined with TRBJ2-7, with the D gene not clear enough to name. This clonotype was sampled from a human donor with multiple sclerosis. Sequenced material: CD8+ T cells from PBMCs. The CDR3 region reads CASTQMAEQYF. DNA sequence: TGTGCCAGCACCCAAATGGCCGAGCAGTACTTC.